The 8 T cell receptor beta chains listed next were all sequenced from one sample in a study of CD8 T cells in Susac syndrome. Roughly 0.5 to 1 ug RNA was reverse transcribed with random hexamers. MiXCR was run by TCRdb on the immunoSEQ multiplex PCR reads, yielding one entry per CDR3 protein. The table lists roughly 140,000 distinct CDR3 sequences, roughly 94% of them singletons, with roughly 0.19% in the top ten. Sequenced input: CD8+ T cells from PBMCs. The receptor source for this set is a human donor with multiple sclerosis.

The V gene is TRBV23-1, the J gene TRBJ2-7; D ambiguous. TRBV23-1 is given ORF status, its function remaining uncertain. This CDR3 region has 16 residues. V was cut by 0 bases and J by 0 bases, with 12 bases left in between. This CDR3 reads CASSQSLIGDSYEQYF. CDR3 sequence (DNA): TGCGCCAGCAGTCAATCGCTGATCGGCGACTCCTACGAGCAGTACTTC.

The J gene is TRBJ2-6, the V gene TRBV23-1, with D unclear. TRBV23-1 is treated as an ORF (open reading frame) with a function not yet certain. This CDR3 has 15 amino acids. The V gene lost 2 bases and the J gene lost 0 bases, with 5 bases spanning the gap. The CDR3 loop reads CASSQRYSGANVLTF. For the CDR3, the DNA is TGCGCCAGCAGTCAACGGTACTCTGGGGCCAACGTCCTGACTTTC.

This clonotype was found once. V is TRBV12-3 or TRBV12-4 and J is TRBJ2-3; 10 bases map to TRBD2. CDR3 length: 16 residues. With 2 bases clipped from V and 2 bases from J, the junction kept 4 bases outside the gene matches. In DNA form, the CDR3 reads TGTGCCAGCAGTTTAAGGCTAGCGGGGGTCACAGATACGCAGTATTTT. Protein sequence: CASSLRLAGVTDTQYF.

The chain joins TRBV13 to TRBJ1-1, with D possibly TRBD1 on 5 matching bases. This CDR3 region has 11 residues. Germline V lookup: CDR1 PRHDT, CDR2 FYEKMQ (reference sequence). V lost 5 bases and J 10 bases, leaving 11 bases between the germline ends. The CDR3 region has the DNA TGTGCCAGCAGCCTGGGGACGCGAGCTTTCTTT. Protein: CASSLGTRAFF.

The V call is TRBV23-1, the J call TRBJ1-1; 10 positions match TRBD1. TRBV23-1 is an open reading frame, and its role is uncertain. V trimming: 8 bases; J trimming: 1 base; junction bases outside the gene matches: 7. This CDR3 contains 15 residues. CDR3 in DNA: TGCGCCAGCGATGGGGACAGGGGTACGAACACTGAAGCTTTCTTT. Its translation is CASDGDRGTNTEAFF.

CDR3 coding DNA: TGCGCCAGCAGCCAAGGGACTAGCGGGGGGCAACAAGAGACCCAGTACTTC. Residues: CASSQGTSGGQQETQYF. The chain joins TRBV4-1 to TRBJ2-5; TRBD2 matches at 14 bases. Germline V lookup: CDR1 MGHRA, CDR2 YSYEKL. There are 17 residues in the CDR3. J was trimmed by 2 bases and V by 1 base; bases with no gene match: 3.

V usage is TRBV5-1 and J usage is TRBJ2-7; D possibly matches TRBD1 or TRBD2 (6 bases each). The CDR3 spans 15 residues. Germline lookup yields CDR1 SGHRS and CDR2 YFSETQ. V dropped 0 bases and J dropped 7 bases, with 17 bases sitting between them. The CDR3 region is CASSLVGGPGDEQYF. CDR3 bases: TGCGCCAGCAGCTTGGTTGGGGGGCCAGGGGATGAGCAGTACTTC.

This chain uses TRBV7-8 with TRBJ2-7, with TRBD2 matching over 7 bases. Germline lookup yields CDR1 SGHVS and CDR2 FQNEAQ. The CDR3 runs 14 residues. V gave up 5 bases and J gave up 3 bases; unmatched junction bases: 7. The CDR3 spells CASSPSGTYYEQYF. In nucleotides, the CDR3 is TGTGCCAGCAGCCCCAGCGGGACCTACTACGAGCAGTACTTC.